This TCR beta chain was captured in a study of shared clonotypes between healthy human individuals. The method was immunoSEQ multiplex PCR; TCRdb's version includes in-frame clones alone and lacks a portion of them. The sample lists some 500,000 clones, approximately 94% occurring once. V lost 5 bases to trimming and J lost 1 base, with 6 bases between them. The CDR3 is made up of 14 amino acids. Per the germline V gene, CDR1 is MNHEY and CDR2 is SVGAGI. In the CD4+ fraction, cells were divided into CD45RA+ naive and CD45RA-negative memory subsets. The sequence derives from a young woman in good health. Specimen: naive CD4+ T cells sorted from blood. Subset: CD45RA+ positively selected. The chain couples TRBV6-5 to TRBJ2-6, with D uncertain. The CDR3 region has the DNA TGTGCCAGCAGTGCAGATTCTGGGGCCAACGTCCTGACTTTC. Translation: CASSADSGANVLTF.